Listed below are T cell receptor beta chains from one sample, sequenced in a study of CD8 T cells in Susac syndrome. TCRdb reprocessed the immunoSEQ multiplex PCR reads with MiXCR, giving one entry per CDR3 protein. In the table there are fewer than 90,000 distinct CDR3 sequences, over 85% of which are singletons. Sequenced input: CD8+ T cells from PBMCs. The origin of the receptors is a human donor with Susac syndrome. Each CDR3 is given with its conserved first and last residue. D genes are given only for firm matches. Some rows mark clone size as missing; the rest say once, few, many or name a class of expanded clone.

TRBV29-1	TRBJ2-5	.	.	CSAGTQETQYF	TGCAGCGCCGGGACCCAAGAGACCCAGTACTTC
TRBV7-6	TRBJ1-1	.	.	CASSLGALTEAFF	TGTGCCAGCAGCTTAGGGGCACTCACTGAAGCTTTCTTT
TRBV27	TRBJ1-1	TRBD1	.	CASSLSGAGGWSEAFF	TGTGCCAGCAGTTTATCCGGGGCAGGGGGTTGGAGTGAAGCTTTCTTT
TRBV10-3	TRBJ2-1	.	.	CAISDGRGNEQFF	TGTGCCATCAGTGACGGGAGAGGGAATGAGCAGTTCTTC
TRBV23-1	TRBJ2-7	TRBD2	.	CASTRTSGCSYEQYF	TGCGCCAGCACCAGGACTAGCGGTTGCTCCTACGAGCAGTACTTC
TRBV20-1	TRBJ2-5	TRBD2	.	CSAILFAGGAYKETQYF	TGCAGTGCTATACTTTTTGCGGGGGGCGCCTACAAAGAGACCCAGTACTTC
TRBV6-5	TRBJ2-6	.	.	CASTRPYSGANVLTF	TGTGCCAGCACACGTCCTTACTCTGGGGCCAACGTCCTGACTTTC
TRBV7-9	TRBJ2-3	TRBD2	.	CASSYAPAREDYTQYF	TGTGCCAGCAGCTATGCCCCTGCGCGGGAGGACTATACGCAGTATTTT
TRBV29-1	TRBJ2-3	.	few	CSVPFLGSGDTQYF	TGCAGCGTCCCATTCTTAGGAAGTGGCGATACGCAGTATTTT
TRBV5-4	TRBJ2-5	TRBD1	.	CASRPDRGGETQYF	TGTGCCAGCAGACCTGACAGGGGTGGTGAGACCCAGTACTTC
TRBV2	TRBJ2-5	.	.	CASSEWGQETQYF	TGTGCCAGCAGTGAATGGGGACAAGAGACCCAGTACTTC
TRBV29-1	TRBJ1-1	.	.	CSVESGFMNTEAFF	TGCAGCGTCGAATCGGGTTTTATGAACACTGAAGCTTTCTTT
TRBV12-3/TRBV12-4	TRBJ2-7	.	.	CASSLIGYEQYF	TGTGCCAGCAGTTTAATTGGCTACGAGCAGTACTTC
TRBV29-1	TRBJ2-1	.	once	CSVGGASSYNEQFF	TGCAGCGTTGGGGGGGCGAGCTCCTACAATGAGCAGTTCTTC
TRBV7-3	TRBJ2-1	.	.	CASSLEWGVNEQFF	TGTGCCAGCAGCTTAGAGTGGGGAGTCAATGAGCAGTTCTTC
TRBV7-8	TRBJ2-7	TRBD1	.	CASSRTGTGFSYEQYF	TGTGCCAGCAGCCGCACTGGGACAGGTTTCTCCTACGAGCAGTACTTC
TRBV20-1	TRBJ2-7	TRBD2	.	CSAETSGSSYEQYF	TGCAGTGCCGAGACTAGCGGGAGCTCCTACGAGCAGTACTTC
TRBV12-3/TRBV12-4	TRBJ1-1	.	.	CASSPVTVTEAFF	TGTGCCAGCAGCCCCGTGACGGTCACTGAAGCTTTCTTT
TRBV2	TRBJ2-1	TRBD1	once	CASRGTGDNEQFF	TGTGCCAGCAGGGGGACAGGGGACAATGAGCAGTTCTTC
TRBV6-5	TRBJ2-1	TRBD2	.	CASSWGGLADNEQFF	TGTGCCAGCAGTTGGGGAGGACTAGCGGACAATGAGCAGTTCTTC
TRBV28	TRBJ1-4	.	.	CASSPYAINEKLFF	TGTGCCAGCAGTCCCTACGCAATTAATGAAAAACTGTTTTTT
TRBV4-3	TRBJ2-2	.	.	CASTAIDGGELFF	TGCGCCAGCACCGCGATCGATGGCGGGGAGCTGTTTTTT
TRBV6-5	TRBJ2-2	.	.	CASSYEGENTGELFF	TGTGCCAGCAGTTACGAGGGGGAGAACACCGGGGAGCTGTTTTTT
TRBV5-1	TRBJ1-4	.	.	CASSVGLGGPQNEKLFF	TGCGCCAGCAGCGTGGGCCTTGGGGGTCCCCAGAATGAAAAACTGTTTTTT
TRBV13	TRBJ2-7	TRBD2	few	CASSLQREDHYEQYF	TGTGCCAGCAGCTTACAGCGGGAGGACCACTACGAGCAGTACTTC
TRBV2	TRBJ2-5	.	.	CASSGGDGWLETQYF	TGTGCCAGCAGCGGCGGGGACGGTTGGTTGGAGACCCAGTACTTC
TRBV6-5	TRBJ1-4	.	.	CASKLQGLHEKLFF	TGTGCCAGCAAATTACAGGGTCTCCATGAAAAACTGTTTTTT
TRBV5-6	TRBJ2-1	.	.	CASSWGVHNEQFF	TGTGCCAGCAGCTGGGGGGTACACAATGAGCAGTTCTTC
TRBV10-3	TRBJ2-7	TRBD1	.	CAISGPDRGYEQYF	TGTGCCATCAGTGGACCGGACAGGGGCTACGAGCAGTACTTC
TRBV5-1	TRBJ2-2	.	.	CASSESDSNTGELFF	TGCGCCAGCAGCGAGAGCGACTCGAACACCGGGGAGCTGTTTTTT
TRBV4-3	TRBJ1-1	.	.	CASSQAETGRTEAFF	TGCGCCAGCAGCCAAGCCGAGACTGGAAGGACTGAAGCTTTCTTT
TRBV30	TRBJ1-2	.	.	CAWTESNNYGYTF	TGTGCCTGGACAGAATCAAACAACTATGGCTACACCTTC
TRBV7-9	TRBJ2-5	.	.	CASSPPGGRETQYF	TGTGCCAGCAGCCCGCCAGGGGGGCGAGAGACCCAGTACTTC